The present entry profiles one TCR beta chain with its context. As yet, its antigen is unknown. In germline, CDR1 is LGHNA, CDR2 YSLEER. The CDR3 loop spans 15 amino acids. V lost 6 bases, J lost 1 base, and 13 bases lay in between. The table came from immunoSEQ multiplex PCR; TCRdb's copy has only in-frame clones and leaves some out. The table has about 35,000 clones, about 90% seen once. These data originate in a study of OX40 agonist ivuxolimab in advanced cancers. Study-level points and caveats: Antigen specificity was not determined for the expanded peripheral T cells.

The chain employs TRBV4-3 and TRBJ1-5; the D gene is possibly TRBD1 (5 bases). The receptor was derived from an adult with an advanced solid tumor such as melanoma, head and neck, liver or kidney cancer. The sequencing used CD4+ or CD8+ T cells sorted from blood, collected in a trial of the OX40 agonist ivuxolimab. The CDR3 loop reads CASSPRRGSNQPQHF. The CDR3 DNA reads TGCGCCAGCAGTCCTAGGAGGGGAAGCAATCAGCCCCAGCATTTT.